This T cell receptor (beta chain) was sequenced during a study of cytotoxic CD8 clonotypes in ibrutinib-treated CLL (dated by TCRdb to the early 2020s). Regarding the research as a whole: The cohort included about 15 treatment-naive and some twelve relapsed/refractory patients; 17 to 18 were IGHV unmutated. Partial responses were observed in some 24 patients and complete responses in 2; after a median follow-up of around 64 months, remission was maintained in some 14 patients and progression was observed in approximately 12. Samples at response were collected after a median of about 12 months of treatment, with a range of about 6 to 40 months. An average of around 250,000 productive templates and approximately 91,000 productive rearrangements was obtained per sample. Of the 85 to 90 participants in the trial, about 25 had longitudinal samples available. Cryopreserved peripheral blood mononuclear cells were obtained prior to treatment, at the time of response, and at either disease progression or sustained remission. Every remission and progressive disease sample was obtained while ibrutinib was still being received by the patients.

As encoded in the germline V gene (reference sequence), CDR1 is MNHEY while CDR2 is SMNVEV. The junction shows trimming of 8 bases on V and 3 bases on J, and the gene matches do not reach 2 bases of it. Taken from cysteine to phenylalanine, the CDR3 has 12 residues. Only CDR3 DNA is held: 36 bases, read in frame from base 1. Each clonotype received, on average, approximately 9.9x coverage in deep resolution sequencing performed on a MiSeq, where the target depth lay between 1 in 1 million and 1 in 200,000 T cells. The immunoSEQ hsTCRB Kit was used to generate the TCR beta libraries. The study's own analysis went as follows. The data were analyzed with ImmunoSEQ Analyzer and ImmunoSEQ Data Assistant, and V, D and J gene assignments followed IMGT definitions. Clonality, with values ranging from 0 to 1, was calculated as one minus the normalized Shannon entropy of productive rearrangement frequencies. Public clonotype analysis was restricted to overrepresented clonotypes comprising at least 0.05% of each patient's repertoire. Repertoires from some twelve age-matched healthy donors in immuneACCESS were used as clonality controls. The clones in this table, taken by TCRdb from immuneACCESS, are in-frame only. Not every clone is retained; where verified, under half of the shortfall comes from an unresolved V gene, and the cause of the rest is unknown. Clonal size and the V and J genes are those of that table, whereas D and trimming came from the DNA. This sample is represented by more than 15,000 clones; roughly three fifths of them were singletons. Around a quarter of the sample belongs to the ten largest clones.

Beyond this particular receptor, the publication reports: Clonality increased at ibrutinib response, stayed stable in sustained remission, and fell back toward baseline at progression. Lymph node repertoires were not examined, and the timing of sampling was not matched between patients in sustained remission and those whose disease progressed. At baseline, clonality was higher than in age-matched healthy donors and showed a strong correlation with circulating CD8+ T-cell counts. Public clonotypes were rare and either contracted or stayed stable during treatment, and the rise in clonality at ibrutinib response reflected the expansion of private clonotypes.

This clone was counted a few times. Its antigen remains undetermined. No base-level quality is on record; no much larger clone is a single base apart. The sample's time point, from its label and the paper: 12 months on ibrutinib. For TCR beta library preparation, 1.5 to 2.5 micrograms of genomic DNA was extracted from cryopreserved PBMCs. Longitudinal blood samples from CLL patients receiving ibrutinib monotherapy were subjected to high-throughput TCR beta sequencing. The patients were enrolled in a single-center, open-label phase 2 trial of ibrutinib monotherapy. This receptor was taken from a human donor with chronic lymphocytic leukemia. The material was PBMCs, obtained after 12 months of ibrutinib treatment. The V gene is TRBV27 and the J gene is TRBJ2-7, and TRBD1 matches 9 of the central bases. The CDR3 amino acid sequence is: CASWDRDYEQYF. The DNA sequence reads TGTGCCAGCTGGGACAGGGACTACGAGCAGTACTTC.